This TCR beta chain derives from a study of shared clonotypes between healthy human individuals. The length of the CDR3 is 15 residues. Germline values: CDR1 SGHNT, CDR2 YYREEE (reference sequence). Germline trimming cut 5 bases from V and 5 bases from J; bases unmatched to any gene: 7. The study separated CD4+ cells into CD45RA+ naive and CD45RA-negative memory subsets. Some clones are missing from TCRdb's copy, which holds only in-frame ones; the method was immunoSEQ multiplex PCR. The data contain 1.6 million or so clones, roughly 96% of them singletons. Specimen: naive CD4+ T cells sorted from blood. The subset: CD45RA+ positively selected. The receptor was isolated from a man younger than 40 in good health. The chain joins TRBV5-4 to TRBJ2-5; 12 bases line up with TRBD2. CDR3 sequence: CASSTTSGSGETQYF. The DNA of the CDR3 is TGTGCCAGCAGTACGACTAGCGGGAGCGGGGAGACCCAGTACTTC.